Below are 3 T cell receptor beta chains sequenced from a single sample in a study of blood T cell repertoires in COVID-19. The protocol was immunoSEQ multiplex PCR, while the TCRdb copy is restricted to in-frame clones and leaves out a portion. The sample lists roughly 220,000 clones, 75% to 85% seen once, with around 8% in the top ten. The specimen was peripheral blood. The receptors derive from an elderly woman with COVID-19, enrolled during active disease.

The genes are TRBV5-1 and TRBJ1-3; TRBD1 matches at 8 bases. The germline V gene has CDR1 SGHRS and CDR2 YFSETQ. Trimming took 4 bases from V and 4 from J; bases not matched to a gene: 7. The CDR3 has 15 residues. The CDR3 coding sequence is TGCGCCAGCAGCGCTCGGACAGGGCTAGGAAACACCATATATTTT. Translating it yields CASSARTGLGNTIYF.

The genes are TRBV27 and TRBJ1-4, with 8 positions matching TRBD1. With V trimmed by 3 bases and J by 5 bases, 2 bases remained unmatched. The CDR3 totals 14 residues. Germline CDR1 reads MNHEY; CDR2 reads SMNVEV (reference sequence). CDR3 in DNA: TGTGCCAGCAGTTTCCGGGACAGGAATGAAAAACTGTTTTTT. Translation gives CASSFRDRNEKLFF. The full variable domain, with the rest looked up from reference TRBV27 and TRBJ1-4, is EAQVTQNPRYLITVTGKKLTVTCSQNMNHEYMSWYRQDPGLGLRQIYYSMNVEVTDKGDVPEGYKVSRKEKRNFPLILESPSPNQTSLYFCASSFRDRNEKLFFGSGTQLSVL.

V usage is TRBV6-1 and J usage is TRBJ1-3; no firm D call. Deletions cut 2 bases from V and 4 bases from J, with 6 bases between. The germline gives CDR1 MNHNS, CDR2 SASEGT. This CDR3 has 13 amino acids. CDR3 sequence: CASSEQQGNTIYF. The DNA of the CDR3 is TGTGCCAGCAGTGAACAACAGGGAAACACCATATATTTT.